Below, 31 T cell receptor beta chains from the same sample are listed, as sequenced in a study of OX40 agonist ivuxolimab in advanced cancers. The assay was immunoSEQ multiplex PCR, and TCRdb's table has in-frame clones only and misses some. The sample holds 60,000 or so clones, more than 70% seen once. The sample in question was CD4+ or CD8+ T cells sorted from blood, obtained in a trial of the OX40 agonist ivuxolimab. The receptors were gathered from an adult with an advanced solid tumor such as melanoma, head and neck, liver or kidney cancer.

The chain recombines TRBV25-1 with TRBJ1-5; D unresolved. There are 14 residues in the CDR3. The V end was cut by 3 bases, the J end by 6 bases, with 12 bases between. In germline, CDR1 is MGHDK, CDR2 SYGVNS. CDR3 sequence: CASSDSRSGQPQHF. In nucleotides, the CDR3 is TGTGCCAGCAGTGATTCGAGGTCCGGTCAGCCCCAGCATTTT.

The CDR3 coding sequence is TGTGCCAGCAGCAGATCCGGGACAGGGGGCAAAAACATTCAGTACTTC. Its protein is CASSRSGTGGKNIQYF. The chain recombines TRBV11-2 with TRBJ2-4, with TRBD1 matching 11 bases. Germline CDR1 is SGHAT and CDR2 is FQNNGV. CDR3 size: 16 residues. J gave up 3 bases and V 5 bases, and 6 bases lay outside the gene matches.

V and J are TRBV25-1 and TRBJ1-6; D gene unclear. Germline CDR1 reads MGHDK; CDR2 reads SYGVNS. CDR3 length: 13 amino acids. V lost 4 bases and J lost 9, with 10 bases in between. CDR3 in amino acids: CASSVGPSSPLHF. For the CDR3, the DNA is TGTGCCAGCAGTGTTGGGCCTAGTTCACCCCTCCACTTT.

The chain carries TRBV5-8 and TRBJ1-1; D call uncertain. The germline V gene has CDR1 SGHTS and CDR2 YDEGEE. V lost 2 bases and J 2 bases, leaving 22 bases between the germline ends. The length of the CDR3 is 18 residues. The CDR3 loop is CASSFRFQSGRSNTEAFF. The DNA for the CDR3 is TGTGCCAGCAGCTTTAGGTTCCAGTCAGGCAGATCCAACACTGAAGCTTTCTTT.

In DNA, the CDR3 is TGTGCCAGCTCACTCTTGACGGAGAGCTCTGGGGCCAACGTCCTGACTTTC. Translating it yields CASSLLTESSGANVLTF. The V and J genes are TRBV18 and TRBJ2-6; D not resolved. Trimming shortened V by 4 bases and J by 0 bases, and 13 bases separated the two germline ends. Germline CDR1 reads KGHSH; CDR2 reads LQKENI. The CDR3 has 17 amino acids. Supplemented by reference TRBV18 and TRBJ2-6, the full variable domain reads NAGVMQNPRHLVRRRGQEARLRCSPMKGHSHVYWYRQLPEEGLKFMVYLQKENIIDESGMPKERFSAEFPKEGPSILRIQQVVRGDSAAYFCASSLLTESSGANVLTFGAGSRLTVL.

The chain employs TRBV6-1 and TRBJ1-2; the D is unclear. V gave up 4 bases and J gave up 1 base, with 7 bases separating them. Germline CDR1 is MNHNS and CDR2 is SASEGT. This CDR3 has 13 amino acids. The CDR3 region has the DNA TGTGCCAGCAGTGTAGAGGGTAACTATGGCTACACCTTC. Amino acid sequence: CASSVEGNYGYTF.

A remark on this clone: Additional DNA sequences in this sample encode the identical CDR3. The J gene is TRBJ1-6, the V gene TRBV6-4; TRBD1 is a possible D gene (5 bases). The CDR3 spans 13 residues. V dropped 2 bases and J dropped 10 bases, with 9 bases sitting between them. Germline V gene sequence: CDR1 MRHNA, CDR2 SNTAGT. CDR3 amino acids: CASSDVEGSPLHF. Written as DNA, the CDR3 is TGTGCCAGCAGTGACGTCGAGGGGTCACCCCTCCACTTT.

CDR3 coding DNA: TGTGCCAGCAGTTTAGGGACTAGCGGAGGGGGGACCCAGTACTTC. It specifies CASSLGTSGGGTQYF. The chain employs TRBV28 and TRBJ2-5; TRBD2 aligns across 11 bases. Per the germline V gene, CDR1 is MDHEN and CDR2 is SYDVKM. The CDR3 loop spans 15 amino acids. Germline trimming cut 2 bases from V and 7 bases from J; bases unmatched to any gene: 6. The full variable domain, completed using reference TRBV28 and TRBJ2-5, is DVKVTQSSRYLVKRTGEKVFLECVQDMDHENMFWYRQDPGLGLRLIYFSYDVKMKEKGDIPEGYSVSREKKERFSLILESASTNQTSMYLCASSLGTSGGGTQYFGPGTRLLVL.

The genes are TRBV6-5 and TRBJ2-6; TRBD2 aligns across 7 bases. The germline gives CDR1 MNHEY, CDR2 SVGAGI. The CDR3 length is 15 residues. The V segment lost 8 bases and the J segment 3 bases; nucleotides outside the gene matches: 7. CDR3 DNA sequence: TGTGCCAGCCGCAACCGGGGGGTTGGGGCCAACGTCCTGACTTTC. It specifies CASRNRGVGANVLTF.

The chain recombines TRBV28 with TRBJ1-2; D not certain. V gave up 5 bases and J gave up 8 bases, with 15 bases separating them. Germline V gene data show CDR1 as MDHEN and CDR2 as SYDVKM. The CDR3 is made up of 13 amino acids. CDR3 protein: CASSRGSHGGYTF. DNA of the CDR3: TGTGCCAGCAGTCGGGGATCCCACGGGGGCTACACCTTC.

The chain uses TRBV5-5 and TRBJ2-3; D remains ambiguous. CDR1 and CDR2 from the germline V gene are SGHKS and YYEKEE (reference sequence). V was pared by 1 base and J by 8 bases, with 11 bases between. The CDR3 consists of 13 residues. CDR3 loop: CASSLNRVGTQYF. DNA of the CDR3: TGTGCCAGCAGCTTGAATAGGGTGGGTACGCAGTATTTT.

CDR3 sequence (DNA): TGTGCCAGCAGTCGGCGCAGCTACGAGCAGTACTTC. It is translated as CASSRRSYEQYF. The gene calls are TRBV2 and TRBJ2-7, with unresolved D. Trimming cost V 5 bases and J 3 bases, with 8 bases left between them. Germline values: CDR1 SNHLY, CDR2 FYNNEI. The CDR3 has 12 residues.

The CDR3, as DNA: TGTGCCAGCAGCCCCGGGGGGGGGAACTACGAGCAGTACTTC. Protein sequence: CASSPGGGNYEQYF. V usage is TRBV9 and J usage is TRBJ2-7; TRBD2 matches at 8 bases. Losses at the gene ends were 4 bases for V and 3 bases for J; bases not matched to a gene: 6. CDR3 length: 14 amino acids. In germline, CDR1 is SGDLS, CDR2 YYNGEE.

A single count supports this clone. The chain combines TRBV28 with TRBJ1-6; D gene uncertain. The CDR3 is 13 amino acids. V was trimmed by 5 bases and J by 11 bases, leaving 13 bases between them. Germline CDR1 reads MDHEN; CDR2 reads SYDVKM. The CDR3 protein is CASSTSAVTPLHF. CDR3 bases: TGTGCCAGCAGTACCTCGGCCGTTACACCCCTCCACTTT. The full variable domain, completed using reference TRBV28 and TRBJ1-6, is DVKVTQSSRYLVKRTGEKVFLECVQDMDHENMFWYRQDPGLGLRLIYFSYDVKMKEKGDIPEGYSVSREKKERFSLILESASTNQTSMYLCASSTSAVTPLHFGNGTRLTVT.

The chain recombines TRBV10-3 with TRBJ2-1, with TRBD1 matching 11 bases. V gave up 10 bases and J gave up 8 bases; unmatched junction bases: 7. The germline V gene encodes CDR1 ENHRY and CDR2 SYGVKD. This CDR3 region has 13 residues. The CDR3, as DNA: TGTGCCACGGACAGGGGGCGCTTGGATGAGCAGTTCTTC. Its protein product is CATDRGRLDEQFF.

The chain is built from TRBV12-1 and TRBJ2-4. TRBV12-1 has pseudogene status. The CDR3 runs to 19 residues. CDR3 DNA: TGTGCCAGCAGCTTTATATTTCATTGGGGGAGACCCTCCAAAAACATTCAGTACTTC. Translating it yields CASSFIFHWGRPSKNIQYF.

The rearrangement joins TRBV11-2 to TRBJ2-7; D might be TRBD1 (5 bases). V gave up 1 base and J gave up 3 bases, with 7 bases separating them. Germline CDR1 SGHAT, CDR2 FQNNGV. This CDR3 spans 13 amino acids. In nucleotides, the CDR3 is TGTGCCAGCAGCTTAGGTGACAGCTACGAGCAGTACTTC. As protein: CASSLGDSYEQYF.

The chain links TRBV5-1 to TRBJ2-7; the D gene is possibly TRBD2 (5 bases). The length of the CDR3 is 15 residues. From germline, CDR1 is SGHRS and CDR2 YFSETQ. Trimming left V 4 bases short and J 0 bases short, with 14 bases between. The CDR3 here is CASSKVEDFSYEQYF. CDR3 nucleotide sequence: TGCGCCAGCAGCAAGGTAGAGGACTTCTCCTACGAGCAGTACTTC.

The chain employs TRBV10-3 and TRBJ1-5; D not resolved. The CDR3 has 14 residues. The V and J ends lost 4 bases and 4 bases respectively, with 11 bases between them. Germline CDR1 ENHRY, CDR2 SYGVKD. CDR3 residues: CAISVLGENQPQHF. The DNA of the CDR3 is TGTGCCATCAGTGTGCTTGGGGAAAATCAGCCCCAGCATTTT.

The gene calls are TRBV9 and TRBJ2-7; TRBD2 matches at 7 bases. V gave up 3 bases and J gave up 6 bases; unmatched junction bases: 15. Germline V CDR1 and CDR2: SGDLS, YYNGEE. The CDR3 has 16 residues. The CDR3 DNA reads as TGTGCCAGCAGCGAGGCCCTAGGGACTACTCCCCGCGAGCAGTACTTC. Amino acids: CASSEALGTTPREQYF.

V and J are TRBV6-5 and TRBJ2-7, with D perhaps given as TRBD1 or TRBD2 (6 bases each). Trimming removed 0 bases from V and 5 bases from J, with 14 bases in between. Germline assignment: CDR1 MNHEY and CDR2 SVGAGI. CDR3 length: 15 residues. The chain's CDR3 is CASSYSTNGGHEQYF. CDR3 DNA sequence: TGTGCCAGCAGTTACTCCACTAACGGGGGCCACGAGCAGTACTTC.

The chain has TRBV4-2 and TRBJ2-1; perhaps TRBD2 as D (5 bases). The CDR3 runs 16 residues. Per the germline V gene, CDR1 is LGHNA and CDR2 is YNFKEQ. V shed 4 bases and J shed 0 bases, with 13 bases lying between them. The CDR3 region is CASSPRAASSYNEQFF. For the CDR3, the DNA is TGTGCCAGCAGCCCCAGAGCGGCGAGCTCCTACAATGAGCAGTTCTTC.

This clone was observed a few times. The chain couples TRBV7-8 to TRBJ1-5, with a weak D call TRBD1 (5 bases). The ends were cut back, 3 bases at V and 4 bases at J, with 10 bases in the middle. Germline V lookup: CDR1 SGHVS, CDR2 FQNEAQ. This CDR3 is built from 14 residues. Written as DNA, the CDR3 is TGTGCCAGCAGCTTGGGACTGTATAATCAGCCCCAGCATTTT. Its translation: CASSLGLYNQPQHF.

As for this clone: The same CDR3 also results from other DNA sequences found in this sample. The J gene is TRBJ1-5, the V gene TRBV5-1, with D maybe TRBD1 (5 bases). CDR3 length: 15 residues. Trimming pared 4 bases from V and 5 bases from J, leaving 16 bases between. Looked up from germline, CDR1 is SGHRS and CDR2 is YFSETQ. As DNA, the CDR3 is TGCGCCAGCAGCCTGGGACCAGGGAGCGATCAGCCCCAGCATTTT. It codes for CASSLGPGSDQPQHF.

The CDR3 DNA is TGCGCCAGCAGCCCAGGACAGGGTTTTCTGGCCGGGGAGCTGTTTTTT. Its translation is CASSPGQGFLAGELFF. This chain uses TRBV5-1 with TRBJ2-2; 8 bases fit TRBD1. Germline CDR1 is SGHRS and CDR2 is YFSETQ. Trimming took 4 bases from V and 6 from J; bases not matched to a gene: 11. The CDR3 runs to 16 residues.

This clone was counted a single time. The chain is built from TRBV29-1 and TRBJ2-5; unclear D gene. CDR1 is SQVTM and CDR2 is ANQGSEA in the germline V gene. V was cut by 7 bases and J by 1 base, with 13 bases left in between. The CDR3 extends over 13 amino acids. The CDR3 loop reads CSADLALQETQYF. CDR3 DNA sequence: TGCAGCGCAGACCTCGCCCTCCAAGAGACCCAGTACTTC.

The chain combines TRBV10-3 with TRBJ1-4, with D unclear. Looked up from germline, CDR1 is ENHRY and CDR2 is SYGVKD. CDR3 length: 13 residues. V was trimmed by 0 bases and J by 7 bases, leaving 6 bases between them. The CDR3 loop is CAISESRPEKLFF. The CDR3 bases are TGTGCCATCAGTGAGTCGAGGCCTGAAAAACTGTTTTTT.

This clone was detected once. The rearrangement joins TRBV19 to TRBJ1-6, with D uncertain. The CDR3 is made up of 13 amino acids. The germline V gene has CDR1 LNHDA and CDR2 SQIVND (reference sequence). V lost 3 bases and J lost 6, with 6 bases in between. The CDR3 sequence: CASSITANSPLHF. CDR3 sequence (DNA): TGTGCCAGTAGTATCACAGCTAATTCACCCCTCCACTTT. Using reference TRBV19 and TRBJ1-6 for the parts outside the CDR3, the full variable domain is DGGITQSPKYLFRKEGQNVTLSCEQNLNHDAMYWYRQDPGQGLRLIYYSQIVNDFQKGDIAEGYSVSREKKESFPLTVTSAQKNPTAFYLCASSITANSPLHFGNGTRLTVT.

The chain has TRBV18 and TRBJ1-2, with 7 bases aligning to TRBD1. The CDR3 loop spans 16 amino acids. Germline V gives CDR1 KGHSH, CDR2 LQKENI. The ends lost 3 bases at V and 3 bases at J; junction bases unmatched: 10. In DNA, the CDR3 is TGTGCCAGCTCACCCCCCCACGACAGGGCGGACTATGGCTACACCTTC. This translates into CASSPPHDRADYGYTF. Full variable domain (missing parts from reference TRBV18 and TRBJ1-2): NAGVMQNPRHLVRRRGQEARLRCSPMKGHSHVYWYRQLPEEGLKFMVYLQKENIIDESGMPKERFSAEFPKEGPSILRIQQVVRGDSAAYFCASSPPHDRADYGYTFGSGTRLTVV.

V is TRBV7-2 and J is TRBJ1-5; the D is unclear. Germline V gene data show CDR1 as SGHTA and CDR2 as FQGNSA. Between the trimmed V and J ends, which lost 5 bases and 9 bases, there was a span of 17 bases. The CDR3 totals 14 residues. Written as DNA, the CDR3 is TGTGCCAGCAGCCCCGTTTCGACCCTATCGCCCCAGCATTTT. Its translation is CASSPVSTLSPQHF. Drawing the rest from reference TRBV7-2 and TRBJ1-5, the complete variable domain is GAGVSQSPSNKVTEKGKDVELRCDPISGHTALYWYRQSLGQGLEFLIYFQGNSAPDKSGLPSDRFSAERTGGSVSTLTIQRTQQEDSAVYLCASSPVSTLSPQHFGDGTRLSIL.

The chain carries TRBV28 and TRBJ1-2; D is uncertain. This CDR3 has 11 residues. Looked up from germline, CDR1 is MDHEN and CDR2 is SYDVKM. The V gene lost 6 bases and the J gene lost 8 bases, with 10 bases spanning the gap. The CDR3 sequence is CASRRQDGYTF. CDR3 sequence (DNA): TGTGCCAGCAGGCGACAAGACGGCTACACCTTC.